Below, one T cell receptor beta chain is given with its context. Its matching antigen is unknown. This record comes from a study of T cell responses to AZD1222 COVID-19 vaccine. Overall study findings and caveats: Females made up more of the donors, who were largely white British, and clonal diversity may have come out too low. Just 5 to 7 people given AZD1222 tested seropositive at baseline.

Sequencing used immunoSEQ multiplex PCR; TCRdb keeps in-frame clones, though not all of them. The sample has more than 85,000 clones, approximately 89% seen once; the top ten hold over 35%. Trimming left V 4 bases short and J 4 bases short, with 12 bases between. This CDR3 has 13 residues. Germline V lookup: CDR1 SGHNT, CDR2 YYREEE (reference sequence). The sequenced sample was peripheral blood, obtained 28 days after the second AZD1222 dose. The V and J genes are TRBV5-4 and TRBJ2-7; no clear D. The sequence was obtained from an adult who received the AZD1222 COVID-19 vaccine. CDR3 sequence reads: CASSTTPGYEQYF. The CDR3 DNA sequence: TGTGCCAGCAGCACCACCCCAGGATACGAGCAGTACTTC. The complete variable domain, with remaining parts taken from reference TRBV5-4 and TRBJ2-7, reads ETGVTQSPTHLIKTRGQQVTLRCSSQSGHNTVSWYQQALGQGPQFIFQYYREEENGRGNFPPRFSGLQFPNYSSELNVNALELDDSALYLCASSTTPGYEQYFGPGTRLTVT.